This T cell receptor (beta chain) was recorded in a study of Ad26.COV2.S vaccination and SARS-CoV-2 variants (dated by TCRdb to the early 2020s). Notes on the research overall: Donors in the vaccine arm were drawn from COV1001, a phase I-IIa trial of Ad26.COV2.S in healthy adults that was multicentre, randomized, double-blind and placebo-controlled. Ad26.COV2.S was administered intramuscularly at 5 x 10^10 or 1 x 10^11 viral particles, either as a single shot or as two shots given 56 days apart. Sequencing of the TCRbeta repertoire served to evaluate the specificity and breadth of SARS-CoV-2-reactive T cell receptors following Ad26.COV2.S vaccination. A total of some 30 samples were included in the TCR-sequenced set, comprising 19 Ad26.COV2.S vaccine recipients, 5 placebo recipients and 8 SARS-CoV-2 convalescent individuals. Participants in the trial were split at random into five groups of five each, receiving low-dose or high-dose Ad26.COV2.S once or twice, or else placebo on both occasions. Throughout the experiments and outcome assessment, investigators stayed blinded to trial group allocation.

This specimen's treatment or condition label, per the study, means: about 20 received Ad26.COV2.S at low or high dose, single or two shots; roughly 5 received placebo; per-sample allocation not given. For vaccine and placebo recipients, repertoires were sequenced using samples collected on day 63 after the first injection. In Cohort 1b, 25 adults aged 18-55 years were enrolled at a single site in Boston, USA, between 29 July and 7 August 2020. Ad26.COV2.S was a replication-incompetent adenovirus type 26 vector that expressed a prefusion-stabilized SARS-CoV-2 spike protein derived from the original Wuhan strain. In regard to this clone: The antigen it recognizes is unknown. Base quality data are lacking; no much larger clone is found one base away.

The immunoSEQ Assay was the method used to sequence TCRbeta CDR3 regions. After extraction, genomic DNA underwent amplification by bias-controlled multiplex PCR, followed by high-throughput sequencing. On the authors' methods: To quantify the absolute abundance of every unique TCRbeta CDR3 region, sequences were collapsed and filtered. Usable DNA was measured by amplifying reference genes present in all nucleated cells, and TCRbeta template counts were normalized to that usable DNA to estimate T cell fraction. Repertoire TCRs were annotated as SARS-CoV-2-specific by exact matching of V gene, CDR3 amino acid sequence and J gene to a known reactive TCR set. MIRA supplied the reference SARS-CoV-2 TCR set, which was filtered for enrichment in COVID-19-positive ImmuneCODE repertoires so that public or cross-reactive TCRs were removed. Using the MIRA antigens, annotated TCRs were further analysed by specific ORF or by position within an ORF. Depth was the summed frequency of annotated unique rearrangements, while breadth was defined as annotated unique rearrangements over total unique productive rearrangements. TCR breadth was compared between groups using two-sided Wilcoxon rank-sum tests. What TCRdb holds here is the immuneACCESS table cut down to in-frame rearrangements. Part of the clones is not present; checked against another copy, under half of the missing clones reflect an unresolved V gene, and the others are unexplained. V, J and clone size were drawn from that table, and D and trimming were deduced from the DNA. The sample profile shows about 250,000 clones; around 87% of them were found once. Roughly 3.5% of the sample is taken by the ten largest.

General findings and caveats noted by the study authors: Vaccine and placebo recipients had similar non-spike TCR breadth, a finding consistent with the vaccine containing only spike. It was noted by the authors that total T cell responses may have been underestimated by the TCR breadth and depth analyses. The study was not powered for comparison of responses between vaccine doses or regimens. After vaccination, substantial breadth of spike-specific CD8+ and CD4+ T cell responses was reported. Ad26.COV2.S recipients had higher spike-specific TCR breadth than placebo recipients (P = 0.0014).

The specimen comprised peripheral blood, sampled in a trial of Ad26.COV2.S vaccine versus placebo. The TCR comes from a person aged 18-60 years who received the Ad26.COV2.S COVID-19 vaccine or a placebo.

The CDR3 amino acid sequence is: CASRLLAANTEAFF. The DNA reads TGTGCCAGCAGACTCCTCGCAGCAAACACTGAAGCTTTCTTT. The V gene is TRBV2 and the J gene is TRBJ1-1, with an unclear D gene assignment. V is clipped by 6 bases and J by 2 bases, and the sequence between their germline boundaries is 13 bases long. Measured from the cysteine to the phenylalanine, the CDR3 is 14 residues long. Solely the CDR3 DNA is kept, with 42 bases framed from the first base. CDR1 and CDR2, looked up from the germline V gene, are SNHLY and FYNNEI.